The text below deals with one T cell receptor beta chain. Its cognate antigen is unknown. This table comes from immunoSEQ multiplex PCR, and its TCRdb copy is limited to in-frame clones, with some not included. The sample holds over 85,000 clones, approximately 80% seen once. The time point here: blood 4 weeks post-SBRT, at nephrectomy. Treatment reported: 15 Gy SBRT to primary tumor, nephrectomy 4 weeks later. Nephrectomy followed 15 Gy stereotactic body radiation by 4 weeks. This renal cell carcinoma was of the clear cell type. This specimen comes from a study of radiation and T cells in renal cell carcinoma. Germline V CDR1 and CDR2: LNHDA, SQIVND (reference sequence). Trimming at V came to 0 bases and at J to 7 bases, leaving 4 bases not matched to a gene. CDR3 size: 16 residues. Study-wide results and limits: Pretreatment tumor biopsies were lacking, so baseline clonotypes are unknown. From baseline, blood top tumor clonotypes peaked at 2 weeks post-radiation.

This clonotype originated in a man between 45 and 60 years old with renal cell carcinoma. This chain joins TRBV19 and TRBJ1-6, with 9 bases matching TRBD1. The material sequenced was blood, taken from a patient whose treatment included radiotherapy and nephrectomy. CDR3 sequence reads: CASSIDLGQGNSPLHF. The DNA of the CDR3 is TGTGCCAGTAGTATAGATCTCGGACAGGGGAATTCACCCCTCCACTTT.